These T cell receptor beta chains were read from a single sample in a study of OX40 agonist ivuxolimab in advanced cancers. Using immunoSEQ multiplex PCR, the repertoire was profiled, and TCRdb retains in-frame clones only, with some absent. This sample has 100,000 or so clones, with roughly 87% found just once. The sequenced sample was CD4+ or CD8+ T cells sorted from blood, obtained in a trial of the OX40 agonist ivuxolimab. The receptors come from an adult with an advanced solid tumor such as melanoma, head and neck, liver or kidney cancer. CDR3s include the opening cysteine and the closing phenylalanine or tryptophan. A D gene is named only where the DNA matches it firmly. Size is stated for part of the rows, as once, few or many counts, or as a class when the clone is expanded.

D	length	V	size	J	DNA	CDR3
-	18	TRBV5-1	few	TRBJ2-7	TGCGCCAGCAGCATACGCGGGACTCCCAACATCCTTTCCTACGAGCAGTACTTC	CASSIRGTPNILSYEQYF
-	11	TRBV7-2	-	TRBJ1-2	TGTGCCAGCAGCTCACAGGTAGACTACACCTTC	CASSSQVDYTF
-	12	TRBV7-2	-	TRBJ2-2	TGTGCCAGCAGCTTTGCGACCGGGGAGCTGTTTTTT	CASSFATGELFF
TRBD1	17	TRBV5-1	-	TRBJ1-4	TGCGCCAGCAGCCTCGCGGGGCCCGACAGGGGAGGAGAAAAACTGTTTTTT	CASSLAGPDRGGEKLFF
-	18	TRBV6-1	-	TRBJ2-5	TGTGCCAGCAGTGAAGGGGTTGTGGGACTCAACAGACAAGAGACCCAGTACTTC	CASSEGVVGLNRQETQYF
-	16	TRBV6-1	-	TRBJ2-3	TGTGCCAGCAGTGAAAATGTGCGGAGCGGCACAGATACGCAGTATTTT	CASSENVRSGTDTQYF
-	12	TRBV21-1	-	TRBJ2-1	TGTGCCAGATTACAGGGTAGGAATGAGCAGTTCTTC	CARLQGRNEQFF
TRBD1	13	TRBV19	-	TRBJ2-7	TGTGCCAGTAGTGTTCAGGGGGTACGCGAGCAGTACTTC	CASSVQGVREQYF
-	12	TRBV29-1	-	TRBJ2-5	TGCAGCGTTGATAAGGGTCCAGAGACCCAGTACTTC	CSVDKGPETQYF
TRBD1	16	TRBV14	-	TRBJ1-4	TGTGCCAGCAGCCAAGAGCTAGGGGGCCTCGGGGAAAAACTGTTTTTT	CASSQELGGLGEKLFF